The clone carrying this T cell receptor (beta chain) has only a few counts. This sample was included in a study of CD8+ T cells in alopecia areata. This CDR3 has 8 amino acids. Germline V lookup: CDR1 SEHNR, CDR2 FQNEAQ (reference sequence). V lost 3 bases, J lost 12 bases, and 0 bases lay in between. Sequencing relied on a cDNA template that was reverse transcribed from extracted RNA. The method was immunoSEQ multiplex PCR; TCRdb's version includes in-frame clones alone and lacks a portion of them. Of roughly 60,000 clones listed, 40% to 50% are singletons. The sample consisted of NKG2D-low CD8+ T cells sorted from blood. The rearrangement joins TRBV7-9 to TRBJ2-1; no firm D call. The origin of this receptor is a human donor with alopecia areata. The CDR3 nucleotides are TGTGCCAGCAGCTTGCAGTTCTTC. Translated, it gives CASSLQFF.